These T cell receptor beta chains were read from a single sample in a study of vaccination and CD4 T cells after COVID-19. These receptors are not linked to any known antigen. TCRdb passed the PCR reads through MiXCR, listing each CDR3 protein once. This table has about 2,800 distinct CDR3 sequences, about two fifths appearing once. Sequenced input: CD4+ T cells from blood, cultured in vitro. These receptors came from a human donor in good health. CDR3s include the opening cysteine and the closing phenylalanine or tryptophan. D genes are given only for firm matches. Clone sizes are given selectively: once, few, many, or a class where the clone is expanded.

>TRBJ2-7|TRBD2|TRBV7-9|-
CASSFLLAGEYEQYF
TGTGCCAGCAGCTTTCTACTAGCGGGAGAATACGAGCAGTACTTC
>TRBJ1-5|TRBD1|TRBV18|-
CASSPRRGRDSNQPQHF
TGTGCCAGCTCACCCCGGAGGGGGCGAGATAGCAATCAGCCCCAGCATTTT
>TRBJ2-7|TRBD1|TRBV12-3/TRBV12-4|few
CASSRGQDEQYF
TGTGCCAGCAGTCGGGGACAGGACGAGCAGTACTTC
>TRBJ1-2|-|TRBV20-1|few
CSAKPGANYGYTF
TGCAGTGCTAAACCCGGGGCTAACTATGGCTACACCTTC
>TRBJ1-1|TRBD1|TRBV7-6|few
CASSLGRDRNTEAFF
TGTGCCAGCAGCTTAGGCCGGGACAGGAACACTGAAGCTTTCTTT
>TRBJ1-2|-|TRBV24-1|-
CATRTSYGYTF
TGTGCCACGAGGACAAGTTATGGCTACACCTTC
>TRBJ2-6|TRBD1|TRBV6-2/TRBV6-3|-
CASSPGTGGSGANVLTF
TGTGCCAGCAGCCCCGGGACAGGGGGCTCTGGGGCCAACGTCCTGACTTTC
>TRBJ2-2|-|TRBV5-1|-
CASSLGQNTGELFF
TGCGCCAGCAGCTTGGGTCAGAACACCGGGGAGCTGTTTTTT
>TRBJ2-2|-|TRBV10-3|few
CAISDRGNGELFF
TGTGCCATCAGTGACAGGGGTAACGGGGAGCTGTTTTTT
>TRBJ1-5|TRBD1|TRBV28|-
CASSFVRGLQPQHF
TGTGCCAGCAGTTTCGTCAGGGGGTTGCAGCCCCAGCATTTT
>TRBJ1-1|-|TRBV15|-
CATSGGGLNTEAFF
TGTGCCACCAGCGGAGGGGGGCTGAACACTGAAGCTTTCTTT
>TRBJ1-1|-|TRBV20-1|-
CSAMRGRGRIEAFF
TGCAGTGCTATGCGGGGGCGCGGGCGGATTGAAGCTTTCTTT
>TRBJ2-7|-|TRBV5-4|once
CASSKPSGDYEQYF
TGTGCCAGCAGCAAGCCATCCGGGGACTACGAGCAGTACTTC
>TRBJ1-1|-|TRBV27|few
CASRRLNTEAFF
TGTGCCAGCAGGCGGTTGAACACTGAAGCTTTCTTT
>TRBJ2-1|TRBD2|TRBV10-1|-
CASSALAGDRRDEQFF
TGCGCCAGCAGTGCTTTAGCGGGAGACCGCCGCGATGAGCAGTTCTTC
>TRBJ1-2|TRBD1|TRBV24-1|-
CATSDRGQGSHYGYTF
TGTGCCACCAGTGATCGCGGACAGGGTTCGCACTATGGCTACACCTTC
>TRBJ1-6|-|TRBV27|few
CASSSGYNSPLHF
TGTGCCAGCAGTTCGGGGTATAATTCACCCCTCCACTTT
>TRBJ2-1|TRBD2|TRBV6-5|-
CASSYSTATSGIYNEQFF
TGTGCCAGCAGTTACTCGACTGCGACTAGCGGGATCTACAATGAGCAGTTCTTC
>TRBJ1-1|-|TRBV20-1|few
CSAREGAWGTEAFF
TGCAGTGCTAGAGAGGGGGCGTGGGGCACTGAAGCTTTCTTT
>TRBJ1-2|-|TRBV2|once
CASSPKGRYGYTF
TGTGCCAGCAGTCCCAAAGGGCGCTATGGCTACACCTTC
>TRBJ2-7|-|TRBV2|-
CASSGQGYEQYF
TGTGCCAGCAGTGGCCAGGGCTACGAGCAGTACTTC
>TRBJ2-3|TRBD1|TRBV7-3|-
CASSPQGQFTDTQYF
TGTGCCAGCAGCCCCCAGGGACAGTTCACAGATACGCAGTATTTT
>TRBJ2-5|TRBD2|TRBV7-9|few
CANSLAGGPEETQYF
TGTGCCAACTCCCTAGCGGGGGGGCCCGAAGAGACCCAGTACTTC
>TRBJ1-6|TRBD1|TRBV7-2|few
CASSLYDRGRIYNSPLHF
TGTGCCAGCAGCTTATACGACAGGGGTAGAATTTATAATTCACCCCTCCACTTT
>TRBJ2-2|TRBD1|TRBV20-1|few
CSAFKGATGELFF
TGCAGTGCTTTTAAGGGGGCTACCGGGGAGCTGTTTTTT
>TRBJ2-3|TRBD2|TRBV7-2|-
CASSGPGTSGADTQYF
TGTGCCAGCAGCGGACCCGGGACTAGCGGGGCAGATACGCAGTATTTT
>TRBJ1-1|-|TRBV5-1|-
CASSLEMGGRVEAFF
TGCGCCAGCAGCTTGGAGATGGGGGGGCGGGTTGAAGCTTTCTTT
>TRBJ1-1|TRBD1|TRBV6-5|few
CASSYRQGATEAFF
TGTGCCAGCAGTTACCGACAGGGGGCCACTGAAGCTTTCTTT
>TRBJ1-5|TRBD1|TRBV28|-
CASSAGQGARRPQHF
TGTGCCAGCAGTGCCGGACAGGGGGCCCGTAGGCCCCAGCATTTT
>TRBJ1-5|-|TRBV7-3|-
CASSLPGREGNQPQHF
TGTGCCAGCAGCCTTCCAGGCAGGGAGGGCAATCAGCCCCAGCATTTT
>TRBJ1-6|-|TRBV6-1|medium-sized
CASSEQGGLNNSPLHF
TGTGCCAGCAGTGAACAGGGTGGTTTGAATAATTCACCCCTCCACTTT
>TRBJ2-3|-|TRBV2|-
CASSVSPETSTDTQYF
TGTGCCAGCAGTGTATCGCCAGAGACTAGCACAGATACGCAGTATTTT
>TRBJ2-5|-|TRBV9|-
CASSVGTGEETQYF
TGTGCCAGCAGCGTAGGTACTGGCGAAGAGACCCAGTACTTC
>TRBJ2-1|TRBD2|TRBV7-2|once
CASGLADYNEQFF
TGTGCCAGCGGACTAGCGGACTACAATGAGCAGTTCTTC
>TRBJ1-1|TRBD1|TRBV5-1|-
CASSFAGTGNTEAFF
TGCGCCAGCAGCTTCGCCGGGACAGGGAACACTGAAGCTTTCTTT
>TRBJ2-2|TRBD2|TRBV7-8|-
CASSLLTSGGFWGELFF
TGTGCCAGCAGCTTATTGACTAGCGGGGGCTTTTGGGGGGAGCTGTTTTTT
>TRBJ2-5|TRBD2|TRBV9|-
CASSLGLALQETQYF
TGTGCCAGCAGCTTGGGACTAGCGCTCCAAGAGACCCAGTACTTC
>TRBJ1-2|-|TRBV4-1|-
CASSRGRGSGDYGYTF
TGCGCCAGCAGCCGCGGCAGGGGAAGTGGAGACTATGGCTACACCTTC
>TRBJ1-2|-|TRBV6-1|few
CASERWARGYTF
TGTGCCAGCGAGCGGTGGGCGCGGGGCTACACCTTC
>TRBJ2-4|-|TRBV18|-
CASSLTGGPAKNIQYF
TGTGCCAGCTCCCTCACCGGGGGACCAGCCAAAAACATTCAGTACTTC
>TRBJ2-7|-|TRBV11-2|-
CASSLYYEQYF
TGTGCCAGCAGCTTATACTACGAGCAGTACTTC
>TRBJ1-5|-|TRBV6-1|-
CASSEQPGGAAFRYSNQPQHF
TGTGCCAGCAGTGAACAGCCCGGGGGAGCCGCATTTCGTTATAGCAATCAGCCCCAGCATTTT
>TRBJ2-7|-|TRBV20-1|-
CSAREQGRRDEQYF
TGCAGTGCTAGAGAACAGGGTAGAAGAGACGAGCAGTACTTC